A single sample is the source of the 19 T cell receptor beta chains below, sequenced in a study of blood T cell repertoires in COVID-19. The data were produced by immunoSEQ multiplex PCR, yet TCRdb's version contains in-frame clones alone and is incomplete. The sample has 140,000 to 150,000 clones, more than 65% seen once. Sequencing was performed on peripheral blood. These receptors all stem from a man in his 60s with active or convalescent COVID-19.

This chain links TRBV7-8 with TRBJ2-3; 9 bases line up with TRBD2. Trimming removed 5 bases from V and 2 bases from J; junction bases left unmatched: 8. The germline CDR1 and CDR2 sequences are SGHVS and FQNEAQ. This CDR3 is 16 amino acids long. The CDR3 loop is CASSLSSGGYTDTQYF. In nucleotides, the CDR3 is TGTGCCAGCAGCCTGAGTAGCGGGGGTTACACAGATACGCAGTATTTT. Complete variable domain (other parts from reference TRBV7-8 and TRBJ2-3): GAGVSQSPRYKVAKRGQDVALRCDPISGHVSLFWYQQALGQGPEFLTYFQNEAQLDKSGLPSDRFFAERPEGSVSTLKIQRTQQEDSAVYLCASSLSSGGYTDTQYFGPGTRLTVL.

V is TRBV4-1 and J is TRBJ1-2; 9 positions match TRBD1. The CDR3 totals 16 residues. The germline V gene has CDR1 MGHRA and CDR2 YSYEKL. J lost 2 bases, V lost 3 bases, and 7 bases had no gene match. The CDR3 DNA is TGCGCCAGCAGCCACGCCATGGGACAGGGAAACTATGGCTACACCTTC. Translated: CASSHAMGQGNYGYTF.

The CDR3 bases are TGTGCCAGCAGAAGGACAGGGAACACTGAAGCTTTCTTT. It specifies CASRRTGNTEAFF. This chain links TRBV12-3 or TRBV12-4 with TRBJ1-1, with 7 bases fitting TRBD1. Germline trimming cut 6 bases from V and 1 base from J; bases unmatched to any gene: 2. This CDR3 is built from 13 residues.

The V and J genes are TRBV21-1 and TRBJ1-5; the table's TRBD1 call for D was not verified on the DNA. TRBV21-1 is designated a pseudogene. This CDR3 has 17 residues. The CDR3 sequence: CASSLKRKRGGNQPQHF. CDR3 coding DNA: TGTGCCAGCAGCTTAAAAAGGAAAAGGGGTGGCAATCAGCCCCAGCATTTT.

The chain has TRBV4-3 and TRBJ2-1; D is unclear. V was pared by 0 bases and J by 6 bases, with 6 bases between. The CDR3 runs to 13 residues. Germline V gene sequence: CDR1 LGHNA, CDR2 YSLEER. The DNA for the CDR3 is TGCGCCAGCAGCCAAGAATCCGGCAATGAGCAGTTCTTC. Residues: CASSQESGNEQFF.

CDR3 sequence: CASSDFQGNYGYTF. CDR3 nucleotide sequence: TGTGCCAGCAGTGACTTTCAGGGGAACTATGGCTACACCTTC. This chain connects TRBV2 to TRBJ1-2, with a possible D match to TRBD1 (6 bases). V was trimmed by 3 bases and J by 2 bases, leaving 10 bases between them. The CDR3 runs 14 residues. The germline gives CDR1 SNHLY, CDR2 FYNNEI.

The genes are TRBV25-1 and TRBJ1-1; TRBD1 aligns across 9 bases. CDR3 length equals 13 residues. V dropped 4 bases and J dropped 3; count of bases not matched to a gene: 0. CDR1 is MGHDK and CDR2 is SYGVNS in the germline V gene. CDR3 region: CASSGTGDTEAFF. CDR3 in DNA: TGTGCCAGCAGTGGGACAGGGGACACTGAAGCTTTCTTT.

The chain is built from TRBV4-3 and TRBJ1-2, with D unresolved. V lost 0 bases to trimming and J lost 0 bases, with 26 bases between them. This CDR3 comprises 21 residues. Germline V gene sequence: CDR1 LGHNA, CDR2 YSLEER. The CDR3 loop is CASSQDVPSPGPRLANYGYTF. The CDR3 DNA sequence: TGCGCCAGCAGCCAAGATGTTCCCTCGCCGGGTCCCCGATTAGCTAACTATGGCTACACCTTC.

The chain links TRBV6-6 to TRBJ2-7; 11 nucleotides align to TRBD1. The ends lost 5 bases at V and 3 bases at J; junction bases unmatched: 3. The CDR3 consists of 14 residues. Per germline, CDR1 MNHNY and CDR2 SVGAGI (reference sequence). This CDR3 is CASSHGTGGYEQYV. CDR3 DNA sequence: TGTGCCAGCAGTCACGGGACAGGGGGCTACGAGCAGTACGTC.

The table lists this clone with a count of one. This chain joins TRBV28 and TRBJ1-2; 10 bases map to TRBD1. From germline, CDR1 is MDHEN and CDR2 SYDVKM. The CDR3 has 16 residues. Trimming took 6 bases from V and 7 from J; bases not matched to a gene: 14. The DNA of the CDR3 is TGTGCCAGCAGAACCTCGGGACAGGGGTTAGGTTTTGGCTACACCTTC. This sequence encodes CASRTSGQGLGFGYTF.

This clone has only a few counts. The gene calls are TRBV5-1 and TRBJ2-7; TRBD2 might be the D (6 bases). The V gene's germline CDR1 is SGHRS and CDR2 YFSETQ. V shed 4 bases and J shed 1 base, with 12 bases lying between them. The CDR3 covers 14 residues. In nucleotides, the CDR3 is TGCGCCAGCAGCGAATCGGGACTTTCCTACGAGCAGTACGTC. This translates into CASSESGLSYEQYV.

The chain combines TRBV4-1 with TRBJ2-5, with 10 nucleotides matching TRBD2. The CDR3 is 18 residues long. Germline V CDR1 and CDR2: MGHRA, YSYEKL. Trimming at V came to 0 bases and at J to 5 bases, leaving 12 bases not matched to a gene. CDR3 loop: CASSQDRPSGGSGETQYF. CDR3 nucleotides: TGCGCCAGCAGCCAAGATCGACCTAGCGGGGGTTCGGGGGAGACCCAGTACTTC.

This clone has only a few counts. The chain links TRBV7-2 to TRBJ2-1, with 10 bases that match TRBD2. Germline V lookup: CDR1 SGHTA, CDR2 FQGNSA. The J segment lost 6 bases and the V segment lost 5 bases, leaving 7 bases of the junction unmatched. The CDR3 extends over 15 amino acids. The CDR3 nucleotides are TGTGCCAGCAGCGTGCGGACTAGCGGAGTCAATGAGCAGTTCTTC. It yields the protein CASSVRTSGVNEQFF.

This clone was recorded a few times. This chain connects TRBV6-5 to TRBJ1-1, with 8 bases identical to TRBD1. CDR1 and CDR2 (germline): MNHEY, SVGAGI. This CDR3 has 14 amino acids. With 6 bases clipped from V and 6 bases from J, the junction kept 9 bases outside the gene matches. CDR3 coding DNA: TGTGCCAGCAGGGAGACAGGGGCCAAGCCTGAAGCTTTCTTT. The encoded protein is CASRETGAKPEAFF.

The rearrangement uses TRBV10-2 and TRBJ1-5, with 9 bases lining up with TRBD1. The CDR3 contains 16 residues. The V gene end was trimmed by 3 bases and the J gene end by 4 bases; junction bases not matched to a gene: 7. Germline lookup yields CDR1 WSHSY and CDR2 SAAADI. CDR3 amino acids: CASSDRRQGENQPQHF. The CDR3 DNA reads as TGCGCCAGCAGTGATAGGAGACAGGGGGAAAATCAGCCCCAGCATTTT.

The chain has TRBV6-5 and TRBJ2-5; D uncertain. The CDR3 is 14 amino acids. V lost 0 bases and J lost 3, with 8 bases in between. From germline, CDR1 is MNHEY and CDR2 SVGAGI. This CDR3 is CASSYSSSKETQYF. For the CDR3, the DNA is TGTGCCAGCAGTTACTCGAGTTCAAAAGAGACCCAGTACTTC.

The V call is TRBV7-8, the J call TRBJ2-3, with D possibly being TRBD1 (6 bases). The V gene lost 8 bases and the J gene lost 2 bases, with 14 bases spanning the gap. The CDR3 runs 14 residues. CDR1 and CDR2 from the germline V gene are SGHVS and FQNEAQ. CDR3 sequence (DNA): TGTGCCAGCGAGACAGGCCTTTACACAGATACGCAGTATTTT. Its translation: CASETGLYTDTQYF. Complete variable domain (other parts from reference TRBV7-8 and TRBJ2-3): GAGVSQSPRYKVAKRGQDVALRCDPISGHVSLFWYQQALGQGPEFLTYFQNEAQLDKSGLPSDRFFAERPEGSVSTLKIQRTQQEDSAVYLCASETGLYTDTQYFGPGTRLTVL.

J is TRBJ2-2 and V is TRBV3-1 (or the pseudogene TRBV3-2); D is perhaps TRBD2 (5 bases). CDR1 LGHDT and CDR2 YNNKEL come from the germline V gene (reference sequence). Trimming removed 9 bases at V and 1 base at J, with 15 bases between. The CDR3 consists of 15 residues. CDR3 bases: TGTGCCAGTAAAGGAGGAGGCGAGAACACCGGGGAGCTGTTTTTT. This encodes CASKGGGENTGELFF.

A single count supports this clone. The V gene is TRBV4-1, the J gene TRBJ2-1; tentative D call: TRBD1 (5 bases). Germline V CDR1 and CDR2: MGHRA, YSYEKL. The CDR3 totals 13 residues. V gave up 1 base and J gave up 9 bases, with 10 bases separating them. The CDR3 DNA sequence: TGCGCCAGCAGCCAAGCAGGGAATGCTGAGCAGTTCTTC. It encodes CASSQAGNAEQFF.